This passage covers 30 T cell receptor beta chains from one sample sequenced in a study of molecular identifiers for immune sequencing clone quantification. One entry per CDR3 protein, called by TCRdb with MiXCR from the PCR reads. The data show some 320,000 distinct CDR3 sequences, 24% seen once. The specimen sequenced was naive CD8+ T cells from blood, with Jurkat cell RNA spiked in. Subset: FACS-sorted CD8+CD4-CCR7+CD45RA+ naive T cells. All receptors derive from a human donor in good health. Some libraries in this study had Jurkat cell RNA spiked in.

CDR3 in amino acids: CASSQSGQGSYEQYF. The CDR3, as DNA: TGCGCCAGCAGTCAATCGGGGCAGGGTTCCTACGAGCAGTACTTC. The J gene is TRBJ2-7, the V gene TRBV23-1; perhaps TRBD1 as D (5 bases). TRBV23-1 is an ORF, with its function uncertain. The CDR3 covers 15 residues. Trimming took 0 bases from V and 1 from J, leaving 10 bases between them.

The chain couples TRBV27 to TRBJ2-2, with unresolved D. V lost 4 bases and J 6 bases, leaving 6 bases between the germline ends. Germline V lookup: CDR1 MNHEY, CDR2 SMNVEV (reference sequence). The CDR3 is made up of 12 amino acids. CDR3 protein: CASSYTPGELFF. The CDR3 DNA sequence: TGTGCCAGCAGTTATACACCCGGGGAGCTGTTTTTT.

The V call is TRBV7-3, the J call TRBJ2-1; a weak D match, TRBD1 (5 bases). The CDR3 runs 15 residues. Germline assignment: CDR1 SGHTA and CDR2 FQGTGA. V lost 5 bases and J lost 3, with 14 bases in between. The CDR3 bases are TGTGCCAGCAGCAAAGGGGTGTCCCTCTACAATGAGCAGTTCTTC. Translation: CASSKGVSLYNEQFF.

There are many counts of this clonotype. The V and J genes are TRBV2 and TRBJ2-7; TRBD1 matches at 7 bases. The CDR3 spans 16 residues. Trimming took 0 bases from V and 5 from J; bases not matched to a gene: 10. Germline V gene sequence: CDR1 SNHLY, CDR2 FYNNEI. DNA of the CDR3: TGTGCCAGCAGTGAAGCTCCGGGACAGATAAGTCACGAGCAGTACTTC. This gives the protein CASSEAPGQISHEQYF.

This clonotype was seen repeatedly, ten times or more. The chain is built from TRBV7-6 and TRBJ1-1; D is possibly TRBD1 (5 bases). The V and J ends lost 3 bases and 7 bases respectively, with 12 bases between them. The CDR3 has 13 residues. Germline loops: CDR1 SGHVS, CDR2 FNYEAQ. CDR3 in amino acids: CASSLGPQVEAFF. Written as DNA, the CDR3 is TGTGCCAGCAGCTTGGGACCTCAGGTTGAAGCTTTCTTT.

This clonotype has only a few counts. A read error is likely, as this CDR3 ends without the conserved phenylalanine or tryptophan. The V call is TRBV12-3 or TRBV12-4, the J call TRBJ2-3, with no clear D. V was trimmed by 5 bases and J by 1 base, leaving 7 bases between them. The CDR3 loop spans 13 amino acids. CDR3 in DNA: TGTGCCAGCAGTGAGACGCGCACAGATACGCAGTATTCT. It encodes CASSETRTDTQYS.

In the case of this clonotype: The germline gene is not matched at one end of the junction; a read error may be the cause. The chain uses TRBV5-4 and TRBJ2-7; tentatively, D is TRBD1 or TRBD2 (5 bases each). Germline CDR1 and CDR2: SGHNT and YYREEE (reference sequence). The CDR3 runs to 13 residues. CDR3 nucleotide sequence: TGTGTCAGCAGCCCGGGACCGGCGTACGAGCAGTACTTC. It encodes CVSSPGPAYEQYF.

The CDR3 bases are TGCGCCAGCAGCGGCTCCGACAGGTTCGGTAATTCACCCCTCCACTTT. Amino acid sequence: CASSGSDRFGNSPLHF. The chain carries TRBV10-2 and TRBJ1-6; D is possibly TRBD1 (6 bases). Germline V gene data show CDR1 as WSHSY and CDR2 as SAAADI. The germline V and J ends were trimmed by 6 bases and 6 bases, with 18 bases remaining between them. The length of the CDR3 is 16 residues.

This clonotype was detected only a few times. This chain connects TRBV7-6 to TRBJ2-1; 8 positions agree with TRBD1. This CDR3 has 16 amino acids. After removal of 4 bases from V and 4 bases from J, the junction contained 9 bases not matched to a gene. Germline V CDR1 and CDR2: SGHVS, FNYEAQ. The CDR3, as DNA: TGTGCCAGCAGCTCGGAGGACAGGGACGTTTACAATGAGCAGTTCTTC. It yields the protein CASSSEDRDVYNEQFF.

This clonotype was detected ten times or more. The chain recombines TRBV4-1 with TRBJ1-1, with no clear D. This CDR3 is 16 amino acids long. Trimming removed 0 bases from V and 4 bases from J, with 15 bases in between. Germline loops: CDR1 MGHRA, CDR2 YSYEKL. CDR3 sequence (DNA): TGCGCCAGCAGCCAAGATATAGGGAGGGTCTTCACTGAAGCTTTCTTT. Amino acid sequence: CASSQDIGRVFTEAFF.

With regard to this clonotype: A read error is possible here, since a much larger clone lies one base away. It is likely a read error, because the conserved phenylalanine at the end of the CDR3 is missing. CDR3: CASSLGLLRGRTPEDIQYL. The CDR3 DNA reads as TGTGCCAGCAGCTTAGGGCTCTTGAGGGGCCGTACCCCTGAGGACATTCAGTACCTC. V usage is TRBV7-9 and J usage is TRBJ2-4; D tentatively reads TRBD1 or TRBD2 (5 bases each). CDR1 and CDR2 (germline): SEHNR, FQNEAQ (reference sequence). V lost 1 base and J 8 bases, leaving 27 bases between the germline ends. The CDR3 sequence is 19 residues long.

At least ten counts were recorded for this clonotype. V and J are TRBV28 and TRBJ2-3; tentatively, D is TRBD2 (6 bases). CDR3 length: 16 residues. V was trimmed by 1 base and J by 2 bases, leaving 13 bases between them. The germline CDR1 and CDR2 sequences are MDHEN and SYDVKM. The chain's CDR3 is CASSLLAAGTTDTQYF. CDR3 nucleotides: TGTGCCAGCAGTTTATTAGCGGCGGGTACCACAGATACGCAGTATTTT.

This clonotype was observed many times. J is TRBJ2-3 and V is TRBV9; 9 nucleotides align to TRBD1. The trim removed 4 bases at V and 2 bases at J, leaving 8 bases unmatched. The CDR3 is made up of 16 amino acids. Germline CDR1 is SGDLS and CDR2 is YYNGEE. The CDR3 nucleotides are TGTGCCAGCAGCTCACCGGGACAGGGTATCACAGATACGCAGTATTTT. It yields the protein CASSSPGQGITDTQYF. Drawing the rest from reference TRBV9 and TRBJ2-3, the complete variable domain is DSGVTQTPKHLITATGQRVTLRCSPRSGDLSVYWYQQSLDQGLQFLIQYYNGEERAKGNILERFSAQQFPDLHSELNLSSLELGDSALYFCASSSPGQGITDTQYFGPGTRLTVL.

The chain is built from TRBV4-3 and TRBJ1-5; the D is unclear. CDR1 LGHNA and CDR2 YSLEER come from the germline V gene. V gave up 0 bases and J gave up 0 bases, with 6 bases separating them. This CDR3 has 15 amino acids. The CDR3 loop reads CASSQDSYSNQPQHF. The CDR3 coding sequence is TGCGCCAGCAGCCAAGACTCCTATAGCAATCAGCCCCAGCATTTT.

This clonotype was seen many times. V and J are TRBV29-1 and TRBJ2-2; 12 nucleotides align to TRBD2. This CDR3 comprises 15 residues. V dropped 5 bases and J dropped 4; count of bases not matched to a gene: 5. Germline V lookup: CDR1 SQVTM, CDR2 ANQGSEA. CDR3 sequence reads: CSVSLAGGGTGELFF. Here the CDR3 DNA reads TGCAGCGTTTCTCTAGCGGGAGGGGGCACCGGGGAGCTGTTTTTT.

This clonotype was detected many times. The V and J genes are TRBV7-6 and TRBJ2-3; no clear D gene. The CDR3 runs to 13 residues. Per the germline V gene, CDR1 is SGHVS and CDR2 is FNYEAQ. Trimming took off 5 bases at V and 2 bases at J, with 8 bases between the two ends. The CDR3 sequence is CASSPFSTDTQYF. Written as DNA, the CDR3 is TGTGCCAGCAGCCCATTCTCCACAGATACGCAGTATTTT.

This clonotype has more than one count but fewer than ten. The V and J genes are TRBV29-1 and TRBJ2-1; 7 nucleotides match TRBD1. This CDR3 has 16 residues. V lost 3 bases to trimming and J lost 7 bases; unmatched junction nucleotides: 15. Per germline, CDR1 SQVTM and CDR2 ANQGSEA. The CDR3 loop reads CSVEVDRVLRGNEQFF. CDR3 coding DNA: TGCAGCGTTGAGGTCGACAGGGTCCTGAGGGGGAATGAGCAGTTCTTC.

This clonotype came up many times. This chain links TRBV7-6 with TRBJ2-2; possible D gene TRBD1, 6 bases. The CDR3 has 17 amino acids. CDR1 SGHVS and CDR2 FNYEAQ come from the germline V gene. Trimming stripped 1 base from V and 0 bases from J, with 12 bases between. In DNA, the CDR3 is TGTGCCAGCAGCTTAGATGGGGGACATTCGAACACCGGGGAGCTGTTTTTT. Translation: CASSLDGGHSNTGELFF.

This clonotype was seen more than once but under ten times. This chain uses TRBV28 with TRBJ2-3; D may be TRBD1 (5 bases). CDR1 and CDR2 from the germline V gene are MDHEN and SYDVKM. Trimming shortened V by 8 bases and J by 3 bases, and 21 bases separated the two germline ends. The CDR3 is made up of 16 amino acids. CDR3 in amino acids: CASGADHIRMTDTQYF. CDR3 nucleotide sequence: TGTGCCAGCGGGGCGGACCATATCCGGATGACAGATACGCAGTATTTT.

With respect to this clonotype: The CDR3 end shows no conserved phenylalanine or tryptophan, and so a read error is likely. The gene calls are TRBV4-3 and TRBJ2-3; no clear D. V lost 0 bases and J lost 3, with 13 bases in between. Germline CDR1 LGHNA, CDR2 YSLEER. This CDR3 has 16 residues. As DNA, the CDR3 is TGCGCCAGCAGCCAAGATCTGTGCAGGCCGACAGATACGCAGTATGTT. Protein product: CASSQDLCRPTDTQYV.

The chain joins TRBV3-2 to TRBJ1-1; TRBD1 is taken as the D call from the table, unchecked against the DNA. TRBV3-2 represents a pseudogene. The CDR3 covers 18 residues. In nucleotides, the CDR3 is TGTGCCAGCAGCCACGCGGACAGGGGTCATCACATGAACACTGAAGCTTTCTTT. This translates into CASSHADRGHHMNTEAFF.

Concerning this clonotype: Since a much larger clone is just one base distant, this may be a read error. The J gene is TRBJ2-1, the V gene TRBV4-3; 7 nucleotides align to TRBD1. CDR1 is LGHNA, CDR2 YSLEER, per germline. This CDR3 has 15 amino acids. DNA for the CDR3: TGCGCCAGCAGCCCGGGACAGAGCTCCAACAATGAGCAGTTCTTC. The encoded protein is CASSPGQSSNNEQFF.

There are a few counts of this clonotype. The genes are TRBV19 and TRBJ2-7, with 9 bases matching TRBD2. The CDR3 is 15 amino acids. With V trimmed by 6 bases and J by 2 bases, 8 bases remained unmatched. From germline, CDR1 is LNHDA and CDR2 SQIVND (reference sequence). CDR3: CASSPLAGDAYEQYF. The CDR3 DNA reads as TGTGCCAGTAGCCCCTTAGCGGGAGATGCCTACGAGCAGTACTTC. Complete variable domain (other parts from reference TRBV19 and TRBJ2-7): DGGITQSPKYLFRKEGQNVTLSCEQNLNHDAMYWYRQDPGQGLRLIYYSQIVNDFQKGDIAEGYSVSREKKESFPLTVTSAQKNPTAFYLCASSPLAGDAYEQYFGPGTRLTVT.

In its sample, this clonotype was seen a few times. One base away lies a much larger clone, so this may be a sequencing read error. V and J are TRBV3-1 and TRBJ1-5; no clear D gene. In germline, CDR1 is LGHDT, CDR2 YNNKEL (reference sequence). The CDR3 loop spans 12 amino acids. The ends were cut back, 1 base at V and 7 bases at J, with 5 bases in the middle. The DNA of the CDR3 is TGTGCCAGCAGCCAAGGAAAACAGCCCCAGCATTTT. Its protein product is CASSQGKQPQHF.

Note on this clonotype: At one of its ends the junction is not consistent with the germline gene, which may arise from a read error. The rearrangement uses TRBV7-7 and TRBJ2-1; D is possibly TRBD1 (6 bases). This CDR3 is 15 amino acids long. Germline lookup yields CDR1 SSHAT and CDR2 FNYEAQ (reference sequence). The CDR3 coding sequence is TGTGCTAGCAGCTTATTGGGGGCCTCCGTAGATGAGCAGTTCTTC. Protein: CASSLLGASVDEQFF.

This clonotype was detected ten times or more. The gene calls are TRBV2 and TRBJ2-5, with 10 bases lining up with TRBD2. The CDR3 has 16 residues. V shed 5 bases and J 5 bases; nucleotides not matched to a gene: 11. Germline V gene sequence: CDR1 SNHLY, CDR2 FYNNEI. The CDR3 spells CASSPSFLAGDETQYF. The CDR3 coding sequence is TGTGCCAGCAGTCCTTCTTTTCTAGCGGGGGATGAGACCCAGTACTTC.

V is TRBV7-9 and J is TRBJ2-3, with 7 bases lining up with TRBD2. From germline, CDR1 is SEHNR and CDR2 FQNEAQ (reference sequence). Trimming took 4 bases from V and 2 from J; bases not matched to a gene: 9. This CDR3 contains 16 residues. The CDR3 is CASSYGTSADTDTQYF. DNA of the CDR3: TGTGCCAGCAGCTACGGTACTAGCGCCGACACAGATACGCAGTATTTT.

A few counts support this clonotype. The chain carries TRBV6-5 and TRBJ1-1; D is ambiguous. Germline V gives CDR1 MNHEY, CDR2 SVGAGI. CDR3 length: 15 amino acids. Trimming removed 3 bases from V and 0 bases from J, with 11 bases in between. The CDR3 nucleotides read TGTGCCAGCAGTTATGCAATAGGGCTGAACACTGAAGCTTTCTTT. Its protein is CASSYAIGLNTEAFF.

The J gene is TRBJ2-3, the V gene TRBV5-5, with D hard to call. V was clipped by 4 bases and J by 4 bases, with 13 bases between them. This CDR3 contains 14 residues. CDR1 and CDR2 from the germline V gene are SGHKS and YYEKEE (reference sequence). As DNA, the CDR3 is TGTGCCAGCAGCCAGGAACGCTTATCAGATACGCAGTATTTT. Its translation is CASSQERLSDTQYF. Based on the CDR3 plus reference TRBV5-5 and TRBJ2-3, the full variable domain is DAGVTQSPTHLIKTRGQQVTLRCSPISGHKSVSWYQQVLGQGPQFIFQYYEKEERGRGNFPDRFSARQFPNYSSELNVNALLLGDSALYLCASSQERLSDTQYFGPGTRLTVL.

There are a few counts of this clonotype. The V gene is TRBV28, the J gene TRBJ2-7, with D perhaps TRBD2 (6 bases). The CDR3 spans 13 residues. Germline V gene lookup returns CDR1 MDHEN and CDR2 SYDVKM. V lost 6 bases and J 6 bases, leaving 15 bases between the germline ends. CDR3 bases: TGTGCCAGCAGGATAAACCTAGCGCCCGAGCAGTACTTC. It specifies CASRINLAPEQYF.